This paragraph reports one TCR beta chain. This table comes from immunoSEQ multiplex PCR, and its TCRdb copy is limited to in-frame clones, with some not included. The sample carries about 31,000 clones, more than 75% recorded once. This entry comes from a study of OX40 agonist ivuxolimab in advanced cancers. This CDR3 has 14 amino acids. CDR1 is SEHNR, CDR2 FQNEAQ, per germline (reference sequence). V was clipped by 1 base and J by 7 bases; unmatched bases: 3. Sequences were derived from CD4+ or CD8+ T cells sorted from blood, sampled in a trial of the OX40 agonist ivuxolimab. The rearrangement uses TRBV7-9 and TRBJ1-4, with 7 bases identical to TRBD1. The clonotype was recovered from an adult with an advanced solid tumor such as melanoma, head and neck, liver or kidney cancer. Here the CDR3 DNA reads TGTGCCAGCAGCTTAGGACAGGGTGGTGAAAAACTGTTTTTT. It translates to CASSLGQGGEKLFF.